This T cell receptor (beta chain) is drawn from a study of blood T cell repertoires in COVID-19. Study information: T cells, B-cell-depleted T cells, or PBMCs supplied cDNA or gDNA.

This study enrolled people aged about 18 to 90 from 24 US geographic areas. Categorization into cohorts depended on clinical history that participants reported. Cohort 3 recovery required two negative PCRs, clearance, or symptom resolution. Per germline, CDR1 SGHVS and CDR2 FQNEAQ. The CDR3 extends over 16 amino acids. V shed 5 bases and J 5 bases; nucleotides not matched to a gene: 10. Clones were read by immunoSEQ multiplex PCR, and TCRdb kept only the in-frame ones, dropping some. The sample lists roughly 400,000 clones, around 91% occurring once. The source material was PBMCs or T cells enriched from blood (not recorded which). The receptor comes from a young man who had recovered from COVID-19. This chain joins TRBV7-8 and TRBJ1-1, with TRBD1 identical over 11 bases. The CDR3 sequence: CASSHRDRGFYTEAFF. The CDR3 region has the DNA TGTGCCAGCAGCCACCGGGACAGGGGGTTTTATACTGAAGCTTTCTTT.